This TCR beta chain stems from a study of early T cells in non-severe SARS-CoV-2 infection. Overall study: Sequenced material consisted of bulk RNA (from unsorted whole blood), and chains were unpaired. Points from the study as a whole: Matches to VDJdb favored anti-spike CD8 responses and missed private and CD4 specificities.

A word on this clonotype: Its antigen is as yet unknown.

Unique molecular identifiers tagged individual cDNA molecules. TCRdb redid the calling of the 5' RACE reads with MiXCR, one entry per CDR3 protein. The data hold more than 80,000 distinct CDR3 sequences, with approximately 17% observed a single time. V shed 5 bases and J shed 6 bases, with 13 bases lying between them. CDR1 is SQVTM, CDR2 ANQGSEA, per germline. The CDR3 is 13 residues long. This sequence originates from an adult who was a healthcare worker with PCR-confirmed SARS-CoV-2 infection or an uninfected control (not recorded which). Sequencing input: whole blood. The genes are TRBV29-1 and TRBJ2-2; possible D gene TRBD1, 5 bases. CDR3 protein: CSVLDRSSGELFF. In nucleotides, the CDR3 is TGCAGCGTTCTTGACAGATCATCCGGGGAGCTGTTTTTT.